This T cell receptor beta chain was captured in a study of blood T cell repertoires in COVID-19. For the study at large: Acute and convalescent COVID-19 specimens originated in the United States, Italy and Spain.

In the original workflow: Amplified reference gene primers provided the basis for estimating nucleated cell counts. Repertoires were generated with immunoSEQ multiplex PCR, while TCRdb's copy carries only in-frame clones and drops some. That table gives V, J and clone size, and the DNA gave D and trimming. The table lists 100,000 or so clones, approximately 85% of them singletons, with 2.1% in the top ten. Trimming stripped 4 bases from V and 3 bases from J, with 13 bases between. There are 14 residues in the CDR3. The germline CDR1 and CDR2 sequences are SGHAT and FQDESV (reference sequence). In its sample, this clone was seen many times.

Sequenced input: peripheral blood. The J gene is TRBJ2-7, the V gene TRBV11-1, with a possible D match to TRBD2 (6 bases). The receptor comes from a human donor in a cohort sampled during active COVID-19. The CDR3 sequence: CASSSGGGGYEQYF. The CDR3 DNA sequence: TGTGCCAGCAGCTCCGGGGGAGGCGGCTACGAGCAGTACTTC.